This passage covers 20 T cell receptor beta chains from one sample sequenced in a study of cytomegalovirus exposure and HLA in healthy donors. Primers: 60 Vbeta forward and 13 Jbeta reverse. The data were produced by immunoSEQ multiplex PCR, yet TCRdb's version contains in-frame clones alone and is incomplete. The sample lists about 160,000 clones, around four fifths occurring once. The specimen was PBMCs. The source is a woman younger than 30 in good health and CMV-seronegative.

This clone is a singleton in its sample. The chain has TRBV28 and TRBJ1-6; D unresolved. The V gene's germline CDR1 is MDHEN and CDR2 SYDVKM. V was shortened by 6 bases and J by 2 bases, with 11 bases between the two germline ends. This CDR3 spans 15 amino acids. The chain's CDR3 is CASSPSGTYNSPLHF. The CDR3 bases are TGTGCCAGCAGCCCCTCGGGTACCTATAATTCACCCCTCCACTTT.

This clone was counted a few times. The chain employs TRBV19 and TRBJ2-7, with TRBD1 as a possible D gene (6 bases). Germline V gives CDR1 LNHDA, CDR2 SQIVND (reference sequence). V lost 6 bases and J lost 2, with 11 bases in between. The CDR3 length is 13 residues. This CDR3 is CASSLTGTYEQYF. CDR3 bases: TGTGCCAGTAGCTTGACAGGCACCTACGAGCAGTACTTC.

The chain is built from TRBV7-6 and TRBJ1-1; TRBD1 matches at 7 bases. Trimming removed 1 base from V and 9 bases from J; junction bases left unmatched: 5. This CDR3 has 13 residues. The germline V gene encodes CDR1 SGHVS and CDR2 FNYEAQ. CDR3 region: CASSLEAGQQAFF. Here the CDR3 DNA reads TGTGCCAGCAGCTTAGAGGCGGGACAGCAAGCTTTCTTT.

This sequence joins TRBV15 and TRBJ2-1, with 8 positions matching TRBD2. Looked up from germline, CDR1 is LNHNV and CDR2 is YYDKDF (reference sequence). The V gene end was trimmed by 0 bases and the J gene end by 8 bases; junction bases not matched to a gene: 6. The CDR3 runs 15 residues. CDR3 region: CATSRDLAGGHEQFF. CDR3 coding DNA: TGTGCCACCAGCAGAGATTTGGCGGGGGGACATGAGCAGTTCTTC.

The chain links TRBV29-1 to TRBJ1-1; 9 nucleotides align to TRBD1. V shed 4 bases, J shed 4 bases, and the junction held 7 bases outside the gene matches. Per germline, CDR1 SQVTM and CDR2 ANQGSEA. The CDR3 spans 14 residues. CDR3 protein: CSVGSSTGGTEAFF. CDR3 coding DNA: TGCAGCGTTGGCTCCTCGACAGGGGGCACTGAAGCTTTCTTT.

This clone was observed a handful of times. The V and J genes are TRBV30 and TRBJ1-1; D call uncertain. The V gene's germline CDR1 is GTSNPN and CDR2 SVGIG (reference sequence). The V and J ends lost 2 bases and 5 bases respectively, with 6 bases between them. The CDR3 contains 11 residues. The chain's CDR3 is CAWSPLTEAFF. The DNA for the CDR3 is TGTGCCTGGAGTCCCCTGACTGAAGCTTTCTTT.

The chain uses TRBV7-9 and TRBJ1-4, with 8 bases fitting TRBD1. Per the germline V gene, CDR1 is SEHNR and CDR2 is FQNEAQ (reference sequence). CDR3 length: 14 amino acids. V was pared by 1 base and J by 10 bases, with 5 bases of the junction left unmatched. CDR3 DNA sequence: TGTGCCAGCAGCTTAGGGAGGACAGGGCCAAAACTGTTTTTT. It codes for CASSLGRTGPKLFF.

CDR3 loop: CASRAGFYNSPLHF. The DNA for the CDR3 is TGTGCCAGCAGGGCGGGATTTTATAATTCACCCCTCCACTTT. The genes are TRBV2 and TRBJ1-6; D not resolved. The CDR3 consists of 14 residues. CDR1 is SNHLY and CDR2 is FYNNEI in the germline V gene. Trimming took off 6 bases at V and 4 bases at J, with 10 bases between the two ends.

Points on this clone: In the same sample, other DNA sequences code for this CDR3. The rearrangement links TRBV10-1 to TRBJ2-7; D remains unclear. V gave up 3 bases and J gave up 3 bases, with 3 bases separating them. CDR3 size: 11 residues. Germline V gene sequence: CDR1 WNHNN, CDR2 SYGVQD (reference sequence). CDR3 in amino acids: CASSDSYEQYF. DNA for the CDR3: TGCGCCAGCAGTGACAGCTACGAGCAGTACTTC.

The CDR3, as DNA: TGTGCCAGTAGTGTACCCACAGGGTACGAATTGACCAACTACACCTTC. Translation gives CASSVPTGYELTNYTF. The chain couples TRBV19 to TRBJ1-2; D is possibly TRBD1 (6 bases). This CDR3 has 16 residues. V was pared by 5 bases and J by 10 bases, with 26 bases between. Germline V lookup: CDR1 LNHDA, CDR2 SQIVND (reference sequence). The full variable domain, rest sourced from reference TRBV19 and TRBJ1-2, is DGGITQSPKYLFRKEGQNVTLSCEQNLNHDAMYWYRQDPGQGLRLIYYSQIVNDFQKGDIAEGYSVSREKKESFPLTVTSAQKNPTAFYLCASSVPTGYELTNYTFGSGTRLTVV.

This clone appeared a single time. The chain joins TRBV2 to TRBJ1-4; D remains unclear. Between the trimmed V and J ends, which lost 8 bases and 6 bases, there was a span of 13 bases. The CDR3 consists of 13 residues. Germline V gene data show CDR1 as SNHLY and CDR2 as FYNNEI. CDR3 DNA: TGTGCCAGCGGAGGAGCTCTCTATGAAAAACTGTTTTTT. Amino acids: CASGGALYEKLFF.

The V gene is TRBV19, the J gene TRBJ1-5; 9 bases are a match to TRBD1. The CDR3 has 18 amino acids. V gave up 3 bases and J gave up 0 bases; unmatched junction bases: 9. CDR1 is LNHDA and CDR2 is SQIVND in the germline V gene (reference sequence). The CDR3 sequence is CASSMVKQGAYSNQPQHF. The DNA of the CDR3 is TGTGCCAGTAGTATGGTCAAACAGGGGGCCTATAGCAATCAGCCCCAGCATTTT.

The chain uses TRBV6-6 and TRBJ2-1, with 16 bases fitting TRBD2. The length of the CDR3 is 15 residues. The germline gives CDR1 MNHNY, CDR2 SVGAGI (reference sequence). J gave up 8 bases and V 6 bases, and 4 bases lay outside the gene matches. CDR3 amino acids: CASRGTSGGAYEQFF. The CDR3, as DNA: TGTGCCAGCAGGGGGACTAGCGGGGGGGCCTATGAGCAGTTCTTC.

This clone came up once. This chain links TRBV30 with TRBJ1-2; tentative D call: TRBD1 (6 bases). Germline loops: CDR1 GTSNPN, CDR2 SVGIG (reference sequence). The CDR3 spans 16 residues. The V gene lost 4 bases and the J gene lost 8 bases, with 26 bases spanning the gap. This CDR3 is CAWKPFTNRDIGGYTF. The CDR3 region has the DNA TGTGCCTGGAAGCCCTTCACCAACCGGGACATAGGAGGCTACACCTTC.

The rearrangement links TRBV5-1 to TRBJ1-3; maybe TRBD1 (6 bases). Germline V gene data show CDR1 as SGHRS and CDR2 as YFSETQ. V gave up 1 base and J gave up 0 bases, with 8 bases separating them. CDR3 size: 15 residues. This chain's CDR3 is CASSLTGSSGNTIYF. The CDR3 nucleotides are TGCGCCAGCAGCTTGACAGGGAGCTCTGGAAACACCATATATTTT. Looking up the rest from reference TRBV5-1 and TRBJ1-3 gives the full variable domain: KAGVTQTPRYLIKTRGQQVTLSCSPISGHRSVSWYQQTPGQGLQFLFEYFSETQRNKGNFPGRFSGRQFSNSRSEMNVSTLELGDSALYLCASSLTGSSGNTIYFGEGSWLTVV.

This chain joins TRBV30 and TRBJ1-1; no reliable D call. This CDR3 is built from 13 residues. Germline CDR1 reads GTSNPN; CDR2 reads SVGIG (reference sequence). V lost 0 bases and J 4 bases, leaving 9 bases between the germline ends. CDR3 sequence reads: CAWSVQESTEAFF. CDR3 DNA sequence: TGTGCCTGGAGTGTACAAGAATCCACTGAAGCTTTCTTT.

This clone was seen just once. This sequence joins TRBV18 and TRBJ1-1; D is uncertain. Germline V gene data show CDR1 as KGHSH and CDR2 as LQKENI. V was pared by 6 bases and J by 4 bases, with 9 bases between. The CDR3 has 12 amino acids. The CDR3 coding sequence is TGTGCCAGCTCGGAGATGGGCACTGAAGCTTTCTTT. This codes for CASSEMGTEAFF.

The chain couples TRBV7-7 to TRBJ2-5; 9 nucleotides match TRBD1. Germline trimming cut 5 bases from V and 1 base from J; bases unmatched to any gene: 2. CDR1 is SSHAT, CDR2 FNYEAQ, per germline (reference sequence). The CDR3 spans 14 residues. DNA for the CDR3: TGTGCCAGCAGCATACAGGGGGCCCAAGAGACCCAGTACTTC. This encodes CASSIQGAQETQYF.

This rearrangement joins TRBV6-5 to TRBJ1-1; possible D gene TRBD1, 5 bases. The CDR3 totals 13 residues. Germline values: CDR1 MNHEY, CDR2 SVGAGI. The V end lost 2 bases, the J end lost 1 base, and 5 bases lay between the germline ends. The CDR3 sequence: CASSYGQNTEAFF. CDR3 sequence (DNA): TGTGCCAGCAGTTACGGACAGAACACTGAAGCTTTCTTT.

Worth noting for this clone: In the same sample, other DNA sequences code for this CDR3. CDR3 region: CASSLSREGYTF. The CDR3 DNA reads TGTGCCAGCAGTTTATCTAGGGAGGGCTACACCTTC. The chain has TRBV28 and TRBJ1-2; D is ambiguous. The CDR3 consists of 12 residues. CDR1 is MDHEN and CDR2 is SYDVKM in the germline V gene. V was pared by 1 base and J by 8 bases, with 8 bases between.